This T cell receptor (beta chain) was observed in a study of CD4+ T cells in melanoma. Findings and limits, study-wide: Neoantigen-specific CD4+ T cells in melanoma reportedly had diverse differentiation states. CD8+ T cell, macrophage and B cell function reportedly correlated with neoantigen-specific CD4+ T cells.

About this clone: Its specificity is not known.

Method: immunoSEQ multiplex PCR; TCRdb's copy keeps in-frame clones and lacks some. The table shows about 10,000 clones, with roughly three fifths occurring only once. Germline CDR1 is MNHNS and CDR2 is SASEGT. V dropped 6 bases and J dropped 3 bases, with 14 bases sitting between them. The CDR3 contains 14 residues. The source material was cells from a culture (not recorded whether cultured in vitro). The chain uses TRBV6-1 and TRBJ1-2; D possibly corresponds to TRBD1 (6 bases). This receptor was taken from a human donor with melanoma. The CDR3 is CASRGAGPDYGYTF. CDR3 nucleotides: TGTGCCAGCAGGGGGGCAGGGCCAGACTATGGCTACACCTTC.